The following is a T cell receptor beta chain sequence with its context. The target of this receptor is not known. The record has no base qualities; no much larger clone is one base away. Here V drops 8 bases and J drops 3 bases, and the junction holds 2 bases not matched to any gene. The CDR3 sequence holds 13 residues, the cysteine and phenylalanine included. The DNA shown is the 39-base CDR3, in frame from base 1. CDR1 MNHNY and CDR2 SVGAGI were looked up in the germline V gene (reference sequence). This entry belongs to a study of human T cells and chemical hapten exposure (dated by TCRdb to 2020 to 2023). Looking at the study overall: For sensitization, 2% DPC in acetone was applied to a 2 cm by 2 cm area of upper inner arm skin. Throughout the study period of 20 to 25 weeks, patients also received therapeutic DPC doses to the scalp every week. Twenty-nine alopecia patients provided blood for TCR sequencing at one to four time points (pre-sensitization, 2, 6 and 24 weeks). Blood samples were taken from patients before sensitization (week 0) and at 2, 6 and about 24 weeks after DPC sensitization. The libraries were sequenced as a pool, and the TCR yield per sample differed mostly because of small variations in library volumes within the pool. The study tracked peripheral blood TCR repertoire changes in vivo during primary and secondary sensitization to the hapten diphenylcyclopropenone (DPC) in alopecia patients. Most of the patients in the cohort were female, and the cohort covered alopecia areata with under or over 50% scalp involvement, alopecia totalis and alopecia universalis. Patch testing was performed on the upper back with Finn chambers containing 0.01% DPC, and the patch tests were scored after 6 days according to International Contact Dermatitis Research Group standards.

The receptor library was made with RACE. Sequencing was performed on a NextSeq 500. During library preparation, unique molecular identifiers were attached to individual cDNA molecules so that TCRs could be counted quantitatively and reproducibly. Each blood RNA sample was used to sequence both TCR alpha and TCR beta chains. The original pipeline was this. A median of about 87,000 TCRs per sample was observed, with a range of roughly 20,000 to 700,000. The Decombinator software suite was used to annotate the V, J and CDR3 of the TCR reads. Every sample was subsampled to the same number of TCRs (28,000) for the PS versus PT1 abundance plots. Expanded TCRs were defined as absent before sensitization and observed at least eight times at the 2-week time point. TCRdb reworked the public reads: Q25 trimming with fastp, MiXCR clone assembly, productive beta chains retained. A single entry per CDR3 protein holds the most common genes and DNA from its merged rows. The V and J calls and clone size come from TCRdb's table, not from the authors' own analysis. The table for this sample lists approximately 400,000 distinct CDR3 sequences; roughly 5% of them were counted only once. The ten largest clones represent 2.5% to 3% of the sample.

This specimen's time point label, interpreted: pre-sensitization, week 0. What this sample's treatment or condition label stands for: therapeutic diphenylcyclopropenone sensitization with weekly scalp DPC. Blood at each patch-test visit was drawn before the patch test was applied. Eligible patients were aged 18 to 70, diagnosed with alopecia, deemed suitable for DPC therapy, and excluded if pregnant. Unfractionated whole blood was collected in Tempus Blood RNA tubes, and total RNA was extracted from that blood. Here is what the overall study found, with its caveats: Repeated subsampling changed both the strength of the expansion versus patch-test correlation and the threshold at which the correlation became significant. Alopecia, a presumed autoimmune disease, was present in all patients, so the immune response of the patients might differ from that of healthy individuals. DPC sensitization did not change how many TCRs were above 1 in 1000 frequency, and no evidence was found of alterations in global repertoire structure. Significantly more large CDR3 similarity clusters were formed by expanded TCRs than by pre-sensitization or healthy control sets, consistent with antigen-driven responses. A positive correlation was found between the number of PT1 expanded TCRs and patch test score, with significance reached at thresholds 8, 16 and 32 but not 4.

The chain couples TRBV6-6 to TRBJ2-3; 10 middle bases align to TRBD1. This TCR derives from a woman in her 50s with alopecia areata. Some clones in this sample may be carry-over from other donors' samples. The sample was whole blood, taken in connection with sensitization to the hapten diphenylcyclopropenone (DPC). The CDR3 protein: CASDRGRTDTQYF. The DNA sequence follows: TGTGCCAGCGACAGGGGGCGGACAGATACGCAGTATTTT.